Below are 21 T cell receptor beta chains sequenced from a single sample in a study of CD8 T cells in Susac syndrome. RNA amounts of about 0.5 to 1 ug underwent reverse transcription with random hexamers. TCRdb processed the immunoSEQ multiplex PCR reads anew with MiXCR; each CDR3 protein has one entry. Of more than 200,000 distinct CDR3 sequences listed, roughly 93% were seen once; the top ten hold around 0.15%. Sequenced material: CD4+ T cells from PBMCs. These receptors were obtained from a human donor with Susac syndrome.

V and J are TRBV20-1 and TRBJ2-5; 8 bases are shared with TRBD2. This CDR3 is built from 14 residues. Germline CDR1 is DFQATT and CDR2 is SNEGSKA (reference sequence). The J segment lost 7 bases and the V segment lost 1 base, leaving 8 bases of the junction unmatched. CDR3 sequence reads: CSARAAGDPGTQYF. The CDR3 nucleotides are TGCAGTGCTAGAGCAGCGGGGGATCCCGGGACCCAGTACTTC.

This rearrangement joins TRBV30 to TRBJ1-3; D gene ambiguous. V lost 0 bases and J 0 bases, leaving 12 bases between the germline ends. CDR3 length: 16 amino acids. CDR1 and CDR2 from the germline V gene are GTSNPN and SVGIG (reference sequence). This chain's CDR3 is CAWSVVPGTSGNTIYF. The CDR3 DNA follows: TGTGCCTGGAGTGTAGTCCCGGGAACCTCTGGAAACACCATATATTTT.

This rearrangement joins TRBV6-1 to TRBJ1-1; the match to TRBD1 covers 9 bases. The CDR3 contains 17 residues. Germline V CDR1 and CDR2: MNHNS, SASEGT. V shed 7 bases, J shed 6 bases, and the junction held 18 bases outside the gene matches. CDR3 sequence: CASNPDRGEEGRSEAFF. The CDR3 DNA follows: TGTGCCAGCAATCCCGACAGGGGGGAAGAGGGGAGGTCTGAAGCTTTCTTT.

This sequence joins TRBV20-1 and TRBJ2-7; no definite D call. Per the germline V gene, CDR1 is DFQATT and CDR2 is SNEGSKA (reference sequence). This CDR3 region has 11 residues. Trimming shortened V by 6 bases and J by 3 bases, and 9 bases separated the two germline ends. The CDR3 bases are TGCAGTGCCTCCCGTAACTACGAGCAGTACTTC. Translation: CSASRNYEQYF.

The rearrangement links TRBV6-5 to TRBJ1-1; D is undetermined. V lost 6 bases and J lost 1, with 15 bases in between. Germline V gene sequence: CDR1 MNHEY, CDR2 SVGAGI. There are 15 residues in the CDR3. The chain's CDR3 is CASRPRGRANTEAFF. The CDR3 nucleotides read TGTGCCAGCAGACCACGAGGGAGGGCGAACACTGAAGCTTTCTTT.

The J gene is TRBJ2-2, the V gene TRBV12-3 or TRBV12-4; maybe TRBD2 (5 bases). V was trimmed by 6 bases and J by 0 bases, leaving 8 bases between them. This CDR3 is 14 amino acids long. The CDR3 coding sequence is TGTGCCAGCAGGGAGGACTCGAACACCGGGGAGCTGTTTTTT. Protein product: CASREDSNTGELFF.

The gene calls are TRBV11-2 and TRBJ1-6, with 8 bases aligning to TRBD1. CDR1 is SGHAT, CDR2 FQNNGV, per germline. CDR3 length: 16 residues. The trim removed 5 bases at V and 10 bases at J, leaving 13 bases unmatched. In DNA form, the CDR3 reads TGTGCCAGCAGCCCGGACAGGGCGCGAAACGGCTCACCCCTCCACTTT. It translates to CASSPDRARNGSPLHF. Combining the CDR3 with reference TRBV11-2 and TRBJ1-6 gives the whole variable domain EAGVAQSPRYKIIEKRQSVAFWCNPISGHATLYWYQQILGQGPKLLIQFQNNGVVDDSQLPKDRFSAERLKGVDSTLKIQPAKLEDSAVYLCASSPDRARNGSPLHFGNGTRLTVT.

The chain combines TRBV4-2 with TRBJ2-5; no definite D call. Trimming stripped 1 base from V and 4 bases from J, with 7 bases between. Looked up from germline, CDR1 is LGHNA and CDR2 is YNFKEQ. This CDR3 spans 13 amino acids. The CDR3 DNA reads as TGTGCCAGCAGCCAAGCACTCCCAGAGACCCAGTACTTC. Protein product: CASSQALPETQYF.

The chain couples TRBV20-1 to TRBJ2-5; 9 nucleotides align to TRBD1. Germline CDR1 reads DFQATT; CDR2 reads SNEGSKA (reference sequence). The CDR3 sequence is 12 residues long. Trimming removed 4 bases from V and 4 bases from J; junction bases left unmatched: 1. The CDR3 reads CSANRGPETQYF. CDR3 bases: TGCAGTGCTAACAGGGGGCCAGAGACCCAGTACTTC.

The J gene is TRBJ1-2, the V gene TRBV12-5; 7 positions agree with TRBD1. Germline CDR1 LGHNT, CDR2 FRNRAP. Germline trimming cut 1 base from V and 4 bases from J; bases unmatched to any gene: 3. The CDR3 is made up of 14 amino acids. DNA of the CDR3: TGTGCTAGTGGTTTGGGGGACAGCTCCTATGGCTACACCTTC. Residues: CASGLGDSSYGYTF.

J is TRBJ1-2 and V is TRBV5-1; D is unresolved. The CDR3 runs to 13 residues. The germline V gene has CDR1 SGHRS and CDR2 YFSETQ. The V end was cut by 3 bases, the J end by 8 bases, with 14 bases between. For the CDR3, the DNA is TGCGCCAGCAGCTCGATGGACCGTTCGGGCTACACCTTC. This codes for CASSSMDRSGYTF. The entire variable domain, with the rest obtained from reference TRBV5-1 and TRBJ1-2, is as follows: KAGVTQTPRYLIKTRGQQVTLSCSPISGHRSVSWYQQTPGQGLQFLFEYFSETQRNKGNFPGRFSGRQFSNSRSEMNVSTLELGDSALYLCASSSMDRSGYTFGSGTRLTVV.

The genes are TRBV9 and TRBJ2-5; tentatively, D is TRBD1 or TRBD2 (5 bases each). Trimming cost V 0 bases and J 4 bases, with 13 bases left between them. Germline V gene data show CDR1 as SGDLS and CDR2 as YYNGEE. The CDR3 contains 15 residues. CDR3 coding DNA: TGTGCCAGCAGCGTAGTGGTGGGGGAAGGAGAGACCCAGTACTTC. Protein: CASSVVVGEGETQYF.

The V gene is TRBV6-2 or TRBV6-3, the J gene TRBJ1-5, with a weak D call TRBD1 (5 bases). The CDR3 is 12 amino acids. Trimming took off 11 bases at V and 3 bases at J, with 11 bases between the two ends. CDR1 and CDR2 from the germline V gene are MNHEY and SVGEGT. The CDR3 DNA reads as TGTGCCGCCGGGGACCCCAATCAGCCCCAGCATTTT. Its protein product is CAAGDPNQPQHF.

This chain links TRBV7-2 with TRBJ2-1, with D unclear. The germline V and J ends were trimmed by 1 base and 15 bases, with 13 bases remaining between them. The V gene's germline CDR1 is SGHTA and CDR2 FQGNSA. The CDR3 spans 12 residues. The CDR3 nucleotides read TGTGCCAGCAGCTTAGTCGGCATAGGGTGGTTCTTC. Residues: CASSLVGIGWFF.

The chain has TRBV29-1 and TRBJ1-1; D is unresolved. The V end lost 7 bases, the J end lost 1 base, and 13 bases lay between the germline ends. Per germline, CDR1 SQVTM and CDR2 ANQGSEA. The CDR3 has 13 amino acids. Here the CDR3 DNA reads TGCAGCGCCTCCCGGGGAGGGAACACTGAAGCTTTCTTT. Translation gives CSASRGGNTEAFF.

This clonotype was seen only once. J is TRBJ2-7 and V is TRBV5-1; the D is unclear. Between the trimmed V and J ends, which lost 0 bases and 7 bases, there was a span of 14 bases. Germline V gene data show CDR1 as SGHRS and CDR2 as YFSETQ. This CDR3 spans 14 amino acids. The CDR3 DNA reads TGCGCCAGCAGCTTGGCCGTGGCAGTCGTGGAGCAGTACTTC. Amino acid sequence: CASSLAVAVVEQYF.

The chain joins TRBV20-1 to TRBJ1-5; D ambiguous. This CDR3 has 12 residues. CDR1 and CDR2 from the germline V gene are DFQATT and SNEGSKA (reference sequence). Trimming cost V 4 bases and J 5 bases, with 9 bases left between them. CDR3 amino acids: CSAISRDQPQHF. CDR3 bases: TGCAGTGCTATAAGTAGGGATCAGCCCCAGCATTTT.

This chain links TRBV6-5 with TRBJ2-3; the match to TRBD2 covers 8 bases. The CDR3 sequence is 17 residues long. V shed 5 bases, J shed 2 bases, and the junction held 12 bases outside the gene matches. Germline V gene sequence: CDR1 MNHEY, CDR2 SVGAGI. CDR3 residues: CASSRSTSVTVTDTQYF. The CDR3 DNA reads TGTGCCAGCAGTCGCTCGACTAGCGTGACGGTCACAGATACGCAGTATTTT.

The chain recombines TRBV11-3 with TRBJ2-2; TRBD1 might be the D (6 bases). The CDR3 length is 15 residues. Germline CDR1 is SGHNT and CDR2 is YENEEA. Trimming stripped 8 bases from V and 4 bases from J, with 17 bases between. Here the CDR3 reads CASARQDASTGELFF. The CDR3 nucleotides are TGTGCCAGCGCCCGACAGGACGCGAGCACCGGGGAGCTGTTTTTT. Full variable domain (remainder filled in from reference TRBV11-3 and TRBJ2-2): EAGVVQSPRYKIIEKKQPVAFWCNPISGHNTLYWYLQNLGQGPELLIRYENEEAVDDSQLPKDRFSAERLKGVDSTLKIQPAELGDSAVYLCASARQDASTGELFFGEGSRLTVL.

The rearrangement uses TRBV14 and TRBJ2-3, with D possibly matching TRBD1 (7 bases). CDR1 and CDR2 (germline): SGHDN, FVKESK. The CDR3 contains 16 residues. V lost 4 bases, J lost 2 bases, and 16 bases lay in between. CDR3 sequence (DNA): TGTGCCAGCAGCCTCCGACAGGGAGGTATCACAGATACGCAGTATTTT. This encodes CASSLRQGGITDTQYF. Looking up the rest from reference TRBV14 and TRBJ2-3 gives the full variable domain: EAGVTQFPSHSVIEKGQTVTLRCDPISGHDNLYWYRRVMGKEIKFLLHFVKESKQDESGMPNNRFLAERTGGTYSTLKVQPAELEDSGVYFCASSLRQGGITDTQYFGPGTRLTVL.

Comments on this clonotype: The junction shows a germline mismatch at one end, possibly a read error. The genes are TRBV12-3 or TRBV12-4 and TRBJ1-5; D might be TRBD1 (6 bases). The CDR3 is made up of 14 amino acids. Here the CDR3 DNA reads TGTGCCAGCAGCTTAGCTACAGGGTATCAGCCCCAGCATTTT. Translated, it gives CASSLATGYQPQHF.